This T cell receptor (beta chain) appears in the sequencing data of a study of cytomegalovirus exposure and HLA in healthy donors. Study-wide points: An analysis was carried out at a later point. It showed that HLA-associated TCR beta chains were more clonally expanded than equally common non-associated chains. The study carried out a later analysis of TCR beta sequences. It associated approximately 15,000 of them with specific HLA alleles at a false discovery rate of 0.05. Previous analysis showed most TCR beta V segments were productive about 87% or about 30% of the time.

As to this clone: Its target is unknown. At one of its ends the junction is not consistent with the germline gene, which may arise from a read error.

13 Jbeta primers and 60 Vbeta primers were used for the PCR. Method: immunoSEQ multiplex PCR; TCRdb's copy keeps in-frame clones and lacks some. Among 150,000 to 200,000 clones listed, roughly 80% were seen once. This CDR3 has 16 residues. Germline-derived CDR1 and CDR2 are LNHNV and YYDKDF (reference sequence). The gene calls are TRBV15 and TRBJ1-6, with 7 bases aligning to TRBD1. The receptor was derived from a male donor in good health and CMV-seronegative. Material: PBMCs. The CDR3, as DNA: TGTGCCACCAGCAGGGGACAGAGCTCCTATAATCCACCCCTCCACTTT. It encodes CATSRGQSSYNPPLHF.